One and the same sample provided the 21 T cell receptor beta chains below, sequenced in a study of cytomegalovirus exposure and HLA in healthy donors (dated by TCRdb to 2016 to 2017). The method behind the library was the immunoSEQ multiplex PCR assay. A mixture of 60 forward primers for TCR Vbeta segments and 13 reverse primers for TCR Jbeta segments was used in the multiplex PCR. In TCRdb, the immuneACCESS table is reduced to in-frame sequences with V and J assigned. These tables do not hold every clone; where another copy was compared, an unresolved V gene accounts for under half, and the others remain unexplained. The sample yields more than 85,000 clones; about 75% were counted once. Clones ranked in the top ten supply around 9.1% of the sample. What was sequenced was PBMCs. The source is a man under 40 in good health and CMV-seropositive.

CDR3 sequence (DNA): TGTGCCAGCTCACCGGGGACAGTTGCGACCCAGTACTTC. It is translated as CASSPGTVATQYF. This chain joins TRBV18 and TRBJ2-5; 7 positions agree with TRBD1. The CDR3 spans 13 residues. V lost 3 bases and J lost 7; bases outside the gene matches: 5. Germline V lookup: CDR1 KGHSH, CDR2 LQKENI.

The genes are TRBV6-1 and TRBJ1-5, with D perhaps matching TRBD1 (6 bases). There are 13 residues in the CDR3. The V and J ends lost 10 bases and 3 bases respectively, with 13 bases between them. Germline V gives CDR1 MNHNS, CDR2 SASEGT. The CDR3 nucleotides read TGTGCCACAGGGGAACCTCCCAATCAGCCCCAGCATTTT. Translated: CATGEPPNQPQHF.

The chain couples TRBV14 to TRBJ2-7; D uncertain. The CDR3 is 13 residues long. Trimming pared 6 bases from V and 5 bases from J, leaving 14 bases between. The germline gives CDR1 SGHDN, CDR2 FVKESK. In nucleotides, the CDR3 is TGTGCCAGCAGGTCCAGGTTTTACGACGAGCAGTACTTC. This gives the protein CASRSRFYDEQYF. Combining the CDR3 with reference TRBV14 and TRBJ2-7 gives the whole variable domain EAGVTQFPSHSVIEKGQTVTLRCDPISGHDNLYWYRRVMGKEIKFLLHFVKESKQDESGMPNNRFLAERTGGTYSTLKVQPAELEDSGVYFCASRSRFYDEQYFGPGTRLTVT.

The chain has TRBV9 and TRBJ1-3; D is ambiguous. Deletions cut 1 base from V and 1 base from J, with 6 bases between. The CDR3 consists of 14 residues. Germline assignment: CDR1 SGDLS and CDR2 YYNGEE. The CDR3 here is CASSVSGSGNTIYF. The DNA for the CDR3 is TGTGCCAGCAGCGTATCCGGGTCTGGAAACACCATATATTTT.

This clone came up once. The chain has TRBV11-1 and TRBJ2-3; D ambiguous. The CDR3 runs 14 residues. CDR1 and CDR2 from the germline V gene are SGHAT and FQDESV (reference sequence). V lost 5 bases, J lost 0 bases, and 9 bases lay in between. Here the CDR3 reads CASSPRLSTDTQYF. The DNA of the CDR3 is TGTGCCAGCAGCCCACGACTTAGCACAGATACGCAGTATTTT. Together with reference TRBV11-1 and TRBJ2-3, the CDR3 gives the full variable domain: EAEVAQSPRYKITEKSQAVAFWCDPISGHATLYWYRQILGQGPELLVQFQDESVVDDSQLPKDRFSAERLKGVDSTLKIQPAELGDSAMYLCASSPRLSTDTQYFGPGTRLTVL.

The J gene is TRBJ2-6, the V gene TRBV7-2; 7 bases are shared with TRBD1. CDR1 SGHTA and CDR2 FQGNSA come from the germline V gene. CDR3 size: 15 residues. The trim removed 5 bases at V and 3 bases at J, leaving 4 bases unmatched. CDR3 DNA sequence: TGTGCCAGCAGCCCGACAGGGCTTGGGGCCAACGTCCTGACTTTC. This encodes CASSPTGLGANVLTF.

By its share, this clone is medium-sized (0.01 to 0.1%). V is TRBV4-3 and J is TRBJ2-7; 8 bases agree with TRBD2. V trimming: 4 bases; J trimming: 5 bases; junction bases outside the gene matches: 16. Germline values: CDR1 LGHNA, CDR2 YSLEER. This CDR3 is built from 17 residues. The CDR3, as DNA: TGCGCCAGCAGCCCGGGCGGACGGGGGGGCCTTTGGGACGAGCAGTACTTC. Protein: CASSPGGRGGLWDEQYF.

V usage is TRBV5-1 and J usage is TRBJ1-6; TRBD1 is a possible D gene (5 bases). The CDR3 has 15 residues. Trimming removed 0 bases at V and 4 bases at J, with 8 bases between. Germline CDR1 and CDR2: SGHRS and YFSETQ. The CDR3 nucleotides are TGCGCCAGCAGCTTGGCACAGGCTTATAATTCACCCCTCCACTTT. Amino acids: CASSLAQAYNSPLHF.

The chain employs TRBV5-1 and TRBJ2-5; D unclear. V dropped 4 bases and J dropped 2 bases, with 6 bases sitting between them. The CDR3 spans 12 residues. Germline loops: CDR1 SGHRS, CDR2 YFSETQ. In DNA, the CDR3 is TGCGCCAGCAGCGGTACTCAAGAGACCCAGTACTTC. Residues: CASSGTQETQYF.

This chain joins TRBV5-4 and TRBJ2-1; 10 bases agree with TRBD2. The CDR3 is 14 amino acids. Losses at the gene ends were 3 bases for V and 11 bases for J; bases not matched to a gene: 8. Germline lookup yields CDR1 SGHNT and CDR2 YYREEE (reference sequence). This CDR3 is CASSSASGGPQQFF. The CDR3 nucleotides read TGTGCCAGCAGCTCCGCTAGCGGGGGCCCACAGCAGTTCTTC.

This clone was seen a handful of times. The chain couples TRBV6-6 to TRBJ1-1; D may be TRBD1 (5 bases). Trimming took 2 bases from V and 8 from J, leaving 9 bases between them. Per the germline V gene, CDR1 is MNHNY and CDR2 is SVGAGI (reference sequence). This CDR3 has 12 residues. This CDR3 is CASSYDRTEAFF. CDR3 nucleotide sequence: TGTGCCAGCAGTTACGATAGGACAGAAGCTTTCTTT.

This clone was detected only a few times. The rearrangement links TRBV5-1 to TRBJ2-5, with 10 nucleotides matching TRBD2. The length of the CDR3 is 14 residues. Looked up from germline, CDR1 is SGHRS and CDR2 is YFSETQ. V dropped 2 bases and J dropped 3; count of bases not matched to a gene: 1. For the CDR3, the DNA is TGCGCCAGCAGCTTAGCGGGGGGGAAAGAGACCCAGTACTTC. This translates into CASSLAGGKETQYF.

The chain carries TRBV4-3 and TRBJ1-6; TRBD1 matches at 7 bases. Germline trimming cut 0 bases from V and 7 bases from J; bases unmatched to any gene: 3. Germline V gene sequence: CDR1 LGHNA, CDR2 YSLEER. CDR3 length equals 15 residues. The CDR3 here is CASSQDQGVNSPLHF. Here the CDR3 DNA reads TGCGCCAGCAGCCAAGATCAGGGGGTGAATTCACCCCTCCACTTT.

CDR3 sequence reads: CASSSTGGLTQYF. The CDR3 coding sequence is TGTGCCAGCAGTTCAACAGGGGGGTTGACCCAGTACTTC. This sequence joins TRBV6-1 and TRBJ2-5, with TRBD1 identical over 8 bases. Germline assignment: CDR1 MNHNS and CDR2 SASEGT. CDR3 length: 13 amino acids. Trimming removed 5 bases from V and 7 bases from J; junction bases left unmatched: 6.

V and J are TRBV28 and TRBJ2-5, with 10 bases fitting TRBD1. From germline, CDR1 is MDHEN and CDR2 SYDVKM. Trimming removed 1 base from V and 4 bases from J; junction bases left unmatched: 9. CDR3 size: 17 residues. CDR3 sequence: CASSLFSGTGAGETQYF. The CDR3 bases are TGTGCCAGCAGTTTATTTAGCGGGACAGGGGCAGGAGAGACCCAGTACTTC. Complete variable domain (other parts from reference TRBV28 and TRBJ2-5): DVKVTQSSRYLVKRTGEKVFLECVQDMDHENMFWYRQDPGLGLRLIYFSYDVKMKEKGDIPEGYSVSREKKERFSLILESASTNQTSMYLCASSLFSGTGAGETQYFGPGTRLLVL.

DNA for the CDR3: TGTGCCAGCAGCGTAGTTTGGCTAGCGGGGGGGCCGGGCACAGATACGCAGTATTTT. Protein product: CASSVVWLAGGPGTDTQYF. V and J are TRBV9 and TRBJ2-3; TRBD2 aligns across 12 bases. Germline CDR1 and CDR2: SGDLS and YYNGEE. CDR3 length: 19 residues. V lost 0 bases, J lost 1 base, and 9 bases stayed unmatched.

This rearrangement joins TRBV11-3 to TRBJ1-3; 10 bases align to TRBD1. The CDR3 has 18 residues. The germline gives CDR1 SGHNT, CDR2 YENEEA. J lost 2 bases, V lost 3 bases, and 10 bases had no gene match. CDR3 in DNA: TGTGCCAGCAGCTTTAACCCCTCCGGGACAGGGGCTGGAAACACCATATATTTT. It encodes CASSFNPSGTGAGNTIYF.

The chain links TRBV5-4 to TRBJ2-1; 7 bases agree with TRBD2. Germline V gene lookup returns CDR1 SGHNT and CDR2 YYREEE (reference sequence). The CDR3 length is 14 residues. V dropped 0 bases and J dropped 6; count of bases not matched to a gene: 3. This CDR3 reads CASSLGLAFNEQFF. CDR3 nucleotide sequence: TGTGCCAGCAGCTTGGGACTAGCTTTCAATGAGCAGTTCTTC.

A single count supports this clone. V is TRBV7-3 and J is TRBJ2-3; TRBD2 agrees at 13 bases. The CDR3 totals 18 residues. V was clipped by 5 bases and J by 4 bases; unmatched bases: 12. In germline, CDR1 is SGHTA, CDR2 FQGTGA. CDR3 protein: CASSVTSGGARRADTQYF. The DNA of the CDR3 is TGTGCCAGCAGCGTCACTAGCGGGGGGGCCCGCAGGGCAGATACGCAGTATTTT.

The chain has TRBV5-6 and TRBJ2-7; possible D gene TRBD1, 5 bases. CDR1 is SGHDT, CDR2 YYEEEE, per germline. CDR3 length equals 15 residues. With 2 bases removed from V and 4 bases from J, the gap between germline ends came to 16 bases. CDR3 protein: CASSFNGVRVYEQYF. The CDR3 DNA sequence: TGTGCCAGCAGCTTTAACGGCGTCAGGGTGTACGAGCAGTACTTC.

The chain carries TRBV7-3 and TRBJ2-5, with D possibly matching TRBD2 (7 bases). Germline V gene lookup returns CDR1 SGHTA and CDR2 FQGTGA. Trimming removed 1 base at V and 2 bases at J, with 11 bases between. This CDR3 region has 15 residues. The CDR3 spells CASSLIGGPQETQYF. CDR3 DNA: TGTGCCAGCAGCTTAATCGGGGGGCCTCAAGAGACCCAGTACTTC.